A selection of T cell receptor beta chains follows, all from one sample in a study of T cell repertoires in cytomegalovirus infection. In TCRdb, the reads were re-called with MiXCR into one record per CDR3 protein. Counted here are more than 300,000 distinct CDR3 sequences, roughly 34% occurring once; the ten biggest clones make up about 14%. These receptors have no identified antigens. Specimen: cultured PBMCs, collected from culture after CMV antigen stimulation. These receptors were obtained from a human donor in good health (CMV status not recorded). Some clones in this sample may be carry-over from other donors' samples. Each CDR3 is given with its conserved first and last residue. A D gene is named only where the DNA matches it firmly. The size entry is marked missing in some rows and otherwise reads once, few, many or a size class.

D	size	J	V	CDR3	DNA
.	.	TRBJ2-5	TRBV9	CASSVDRGYQETQYF	TGTGCCAGCAGCGTAGATCGGGGCTACCAAGAGACCCAGTACTTC
.	.	TRBJ2-2	TRBV7-2	CASSLEPIGELFF	TGTGCCAGCAGCCTAGAGCCCATCGGGGAGCTGTTTTTT
TRBD1	many	TRBJ2-1	TRBV7-9	CASTPSGTVFSYNEQFF	TGTGCCAGCACACCTTCCGGGACAGTCTTCTCCTACAATGAGCAGTTCTTC
TRBD2	many	TRBJ2-7	TRBV4-1	CASSQGLAGGYEQYF	TGCGCCAGCAGCCAAGGACTAGCGGGAGGCTACGAGCAGTACTTC
.	.	TRBJ2-7	TRBV7-2	CASSRPTSPEQYF	TGTGCCAGCAGCCGCCCGACTTCCCCCGAGCAGTACTTC
.	many	TRBJ2-1	TRBV7-6	CASSPLPGATPGHNEQFF	TGTGCCAGCAGCCCCCTACCGGGAGCGACACCTGGCCACAATGAGCAGTTCTTC
.	.	TRBJ2-7	TRBV7-2	CASSLSGDVDEQYF	TGTGCCAGCAGCTTATCAGGGGATGTAGACGAGCAGTACTTC
TRBD2	.	TRBJ2-1	TRBV12-3/TRBV12-4	CASSFGAPGGGNEQFF	TGTGCCAGCAGTTTTGGTGCGCCGGGAGGAGGTAATGAGCAGTTCTTC
.	few	TRBJ2-1	TRBV6-5	CASSYSRGDNEQFF	TGTGCCAGCAGTTACTCCCGCGGCGACAATGAGCAGTTCTTC
.	many	TRBJ2-1	TRBV7-2	CASSLVWEREFF	TGTGCCAGCAGCTTAGTGTGGGAGCGTGAGTTCTTC
.	.	TRBJ1-5	TRBV7-6	CASRGDRRNQPQHF	TGTGCCAGCCGGGGGGATAGGCGCAATCAGCCCCAGCATTTT
.	few	TRBJ1-1	TRBV10-3	CAISEIWNTEAFF	TGTGCCATCAGTGAGATATGGAACACTGAAGCTTTCTTT
.	.	TRBJ2-1	TRBV12-3/TRBV12-4	CASSRPGASYNEQFF	TGTGCCAGCAGCCGCCCCGGGGCCTCCTACAATGAGCAGTTCTTC
.	.	TRBJ1-6	TRBV28	CASSYGTLGSPLHF	TGTGCCAGCAGTTACGGGACCTTGGGGTCACCCCTCCACTTT
.	.	TRBJ1-3	TRBV28	CASSSGRVSGNTIYF	TGTGCCAGCAGTAGTGGAAGGGTTTCTGGAAACACCATATATTTT
TRBD2	.	TRBJ2-1	TRBV6-6	CASSVLAGVSNEQFF	TGTGCCAGCAGCGTACTAGCGGGAGTCAGCAATGAGCAGTTCTTC
.	.	TRBJ2-2	TRBV19	CASSRRRRNTGELFF	TGTGCCAGTAGTCGTAGGCGGAGGAACACCGGGGAGCTGTTTTTT
.	.	TRBJ2-2	TRBV6-1	CASRTGTANTGELFF	TGTGCCAGCAGAACCGGGACTGCGAACACCGGGGAGCTGTTTTTT
.	many	TRBJ1-6	TRBV6-1	CASSEIQGSPLHF	TGTGCCAGCAGTGAAATTCAGGGTTCACCCCTCCACTTT
TRBD2	.	TRBJ2-2	TRBV20-1	CSASHPGLGIGGELFF	TGCAGTGCTTCTCATCCGGGACTAGGGATCGGCGGGGAGCTGTTTTTT
TRBD1	few	TRBJ2-1	TRBV19	CASSMTGANEQFF	TGTGCCAGTAGTATGACAGGGGCCAATGAGCAGTTCTTC
.	.	TRBJ1-2	TRBV12-5	CASGTSGGYTF	TGTGCTAGTGGAACCTCTGGGGGCTACACCTTC
TRBD2	many	TRBJ2-3	TRBV5-6	CASIREGTDTQYF	TGTGCCAGCATCCGGGAGGGGACAGATACGCAGTATTTT
.	few	TRBJ2-6	TRBV28	CASSIQAGANVLTF	TGTGCCAGCAGTATCCAGGCAGGAGCCAACGTCCTGACTTTC
.	few	TRBJ2-1	TRBV7-8	CASSKTPLSNNEQFF	TGTGCCAGCAGCAAAACTCCGTTGTCGAACAATGAGCAGTTCTTC
TRBD1	.	TRBJ1-1	TRBV12-3/TRBV12-4	CASEGANTEAFF	TGTGCCAGCGAGGGGGCGAACACTGAAGCTTTCTTT
TRBD1	many	TRBJ1-1	TRBV7-2	CASSLGTGSEAFF	TGTGCCAGCAGCTTGGGGACAGGCTCTGAAGCTTTCTTT
TRBD2	few	TRBJ2-1	TRBV7-2	CASSSRTSGAYNEQFF	TGTGCCAGCAGCTCCCGGACTAGCGGGGCATACAATGAGCAGTTCTTC
.	.	TRBJ2-7	TRBV6-2/TRBV6-3	CASSYDFVYEQYF	TGTGCCAGCAGTTACGACTTTGTCTACGAGCAGTACTTC
TRBD2	.	TRBJ2-7	TRBV20-1	CSARDRIAGGPEQYF	TGCAGTGCTAGAGACAGAATAGCGGGAGGTCCCGAGCAGTACTTC
.	.	TRBJ1-6	TRBV20-1	CSARGSGDSSSPLHF	TGCAGTGCTAGAGGTTCAGGGGATAGTAGTTCACCCCTCCACTTT
.	once	TRBJ2-6	TRBV11-3	CASSFRHSGANVLTF	TGTGCCAGCAGCTTCAGACACTCTGGGGCCAACGTCCTGACTTTC
.	.	TRBJ2-5	TRBV19	CASGQGTEETQYF	TGTGCCAGCGGACAAGGGACGGAAGAGACCCAGTACTTC
TRBD1	few	TRBJ2-1	TRBV2	CASSEREGTGDEQFF	TGTGCCAGCAGTGAACGTGAGGGGACAGGGGACGAGCAGTTCTTC
.	.	TRBJ2-3	TRBV7-2	CASSFGARNGDTQYF	TGTGCCAGCAGCTTTGGGGCCCGCAATGGGGATACGCAGTATTTT
TRBD2	many	TRBJ2-1	TRBV7-2	CASSYGNQRGNEQFF	TGTGCCAGCAGCTATGGGAACCAGCGGGGAAATGAGCAGTTCTTC
TRBD2	.	TRBJ2-1	TRBV15	CATSRDQVSGSTEQFF	TGTGCCACCAGCAGAGATCAGGTTAGCGGGAGTACTGAGCAGTTCTTC
.	few	TRBJ1-5	TRBV19	CASSDTRDQPQHF	TGTGCCAGTAGTGACACGAGGGATCAGCCCCAGCATTTT
.	once	TRBJ1-6	TRBV28	CASSTQGPGGSPLHF	TGTGCCAGCAGTACCCAGGGGCCGGGGGGTTCACCCCTCCACTTT
.	few	TRBJ1-2	TRBV6-5	CASSYSRINYGYTF	TGTGCCAGCAGTTACTCTCGCATTAACTATGGCTACACCTTC
.	many	TRBJ1-4	TRBV7-9	CASSSSRQARRNEKLFF	TGTGCCAGCAGCTCGTCAAGACAGGCGAGGAGGAATGAAAAACTGTTTTTT
.	few	TRBJ2-1	TRBV7-8	CASSRPRDSQASYNEQFF	TGTGCCAGCAGCCGCCCTCGGGACTCTCAAGCGTCCTACAATGAGCAGTTCTTC
TRBD2	few	TRBJ2-5	TRBV7-3	CASSRTSGSGGETQYF	TGTGCCAGCAGCAGGACTAGCGGTTCTGGGGGAGAGACCCAGTACTTC
TRBD1	.	TRBJ2-3	TRBV7-8	CASSYGTGGTDTQYF	TGTGCCAGCAGCTACGGGACAGGGGGCACAGATACGCAGTATTTT
.	.	TRBJ1-2	TRBV5-5	CASSLTQGNYGYTF	TGTGCCAGCAGCCTGACCCAGGGAAACTATGGCTACACCTTC
.	few	TRBJ1-1	TRBV6-2/TRBV6-3	CASTWDGNTEAFF	TGTGCCAGTACCTGGGACGGAAACACTGAAGCTTTCTTT